This T cell receptor (beta chain) is drawn from a study of early T cells in non-severe SARS-CoV-2 infection. At the level of the study: Investigators sequenced bulk RNA drawn from unsorted whole blood, and chains remained unpaired.

About this clonotype itself: What it binds is not known.

Germline lookup yields CDR1 SGHRS and CDR2 YFSETQ. The V segment lost 7 bases and the J segment 5 bases; nucleotides outside the gene matches: 5. The CDR3 is made up of 13 amino acids. The library protocol tagged individual cDNA molecules with unique molecular identifiers. MiXCR, applied by TCRdb to the 5' RACE reads, yields one record per CDR3 protein. The sample shows about 100,000 distinct CDR3 sequences, about 13% of them seen only once. The study, taken as a whole, reports: Reliance on VDJdb matching favored anti-spike CD8 responses; private and CD4 specificities were missed.

This receptor was obtained from an adult who was a healthcare worker with PCR-confirmed SARS-CoV-2 infection or an uninfected control (not recorded which). Sequenced input: whole blood. The chain carries TRBV5-1 and TRBJ2-5; 10 bases fit TRBD1. The CDR3 region is CASGRQGAETQYF. The CDR3 nucleotides are TGCGCCAGCGGGCGACAGGGGGCTGAGACCCAGTACTTC. Drawing the rest from reference TRBV5-1 and TRBJ2-5, the complete variable domain is KAGVTQTPRYLIKTRGQQVTLSCSPISGHRSVSWYQQTPGQGLQFLFEYFSETQRNKGNFPGRFSGRQFSNSRSEMNVSTLELGDSALYLCASGRQGAETQYFGPGTRLLVL.